The 17 T cell receptor beta chains listed next were all sequenced from one sample in a study of CXCR3-negative and CXCR3-positive naive CD8 T cells. The TRB cDNA libraries were prepared by 5' RACE with UMI labels. TCRdb reprocessed the 5' RACE reads, keeping one entry per CDR3 protein, no DNA. In total, the table holds around 56,000 distinct CDR3 sequences. The specimen was naive CXCR3- CD8+ T cells from blood. Subset reported: CD45RO-CCR7+CD27+CD95- naive CD8+ T cells lacking CXCR3 (TNR3-). The receptors stem from a human donor in good health. Some clones in this sample may be carry-over from other donors' samples.

The V gene is TRBV7-9, the J gene TRBJ2-7; TCRdb outputs TRBD2, but without DNA this stays unchecked. Germline assignment: CDR1 SEHNR and CDR2 FQNEAQ (reference sequence). The CDR3 extends over 20 amino acids. CDR3 region: CASSLARTSGEPGTFYEQYF.

The chain links TRBV10-3 to TRBJ2-1; lacking DNA, the TRBD1 call made by TCRdb goes unchecked. The CDR3 loop spans 14 amino acids. Germline V CDR1 and CDR2: ENHRY, SYGVKD. CDR3 amino acids: CAISGVGGDNEQFF.

This rearrangement joins TRBV4-2 to TRBJ2-1; TCRdb gives TRBD2 as the D gene, but with no DNA this cannot be confirmed. Germline CDR1 is LGHNA and CDR2 is YNFKEQ. This CDR3 is 16 amino acids long. CDR3 protein: CASSQGAGAPYNEQFF.

V is TRBV12-3 or TRBV12-4 and J is TRBJ2-7; the D call from TCRdb, TRBD2, cannot be confirmed without DNA. This CDR3 is 12 amino acids long. CDR3 sequence: CASSTTRYEQYF.

J is TRBJ1-2 and V is TRBV5-4. The CDR3 runs to 14 residues. Germline V lookup: CDR1 SGHNT, CDR2 YYREEE (reference sequence). The CDR3 here is CASSPVGANYGYTF.

This chain links TRBV28 with TRBJ2-5; as DNA is missing, the TRBD2 call by TCRdb cannot be tested. The germline CDR1 and CDR2 sequences are MDHEN and SYDVKM. CDR3 length: 18 amino acids. CDR3 loop: CASSLVRLAGDEEETQYF.

The rearrangement joins TRBV29-1 to TRBJ2-1. Per germline, CDR1 SQVTM and CDR2 ANQGSEA. The CDR3 sequence is 12 residues long. CDR3 sequence reads: CSVEPRLGEQFF.

This chain links TRBV7-6 with TRBJ2-1; lacking DNA, the TRBD1 call made by TCRdb goes unchecked. Germline loops: CDR1 SGHVS, CDR2 FNYEAQ. The CDR3 covers 15 residues. CDR3 sequence: CASSSSGGARNEQFF.

V is TRBV6-6 and J is TRBJ2-2; the TRBD1 assignment by TCRdb is unverifiable without DNA. The germline gives CDR1 MNHNY, CDR2 SVGAGI (reference sequence). The CDR3 consists of 18 residues. CDR3 protein: CASRQPGQESLNTGELFF.

The gene calls are TRBV6-5 and TRBJ1-2; TCRdb proposes TRBD1, but this gene call is untestable without DNA. The CDR3 totals 16 residues. Germline lookup yields CDR1 MNHEY and CDR2 SVGAGI. The CDR3 region is CASSYSKLTGNYGYTF.

Here the CDR3 reads CSARGLADYTDTQYF. The rearrangement links TRBV20-1 to TRBJ2-3; TCRdb proposes TRBD2, but this gene call is untestable without DNA. Germline V CDR1 and CDR2: DFQATT, SNEGSKA (reference sequence). The CDR3 is 15 amino acids.

This chain links TRBV11-3 with TRBJ1-2; TCRdb outputs TRBD1, but without DNA this stays unchecked. The CDR3 has 13 residues. CDR1 and CDR2 (germline): SGHNT, YENEEA. The CDR3 here is CASSETPGPGYTF.

V and J are TRBV6-2 or TRBV6-3 and TRBJ2-7; the TCRdb call, TRBD1, lacks DNA for checking. Germline CDR1 reads MNHEY; CDR2 reads SVGEGT. This CDR3 spans 15 amino acids. The CDR3: CASSYGFEGAYEQYF.

The chain carries TRBV28 and TRBJ2-5. The CDR3 runs to 13 residues. Germline V gene sequence: CDR1 MDHEN, CDR2 SYDVKM. The CDR3 loop reads CASSLMSQETQYF.

The gene calls are TRBV5-6 and TRBJ2-2; with no DNA, the TCRdb D assignment of TRBD1 cannot be verified. This CDR3 has 14 amino acids. Per the germline V gene, CDR1 is SGHDT and CDR2 is YYEEEE. This CDR3 reads CASSPTRDTGELFF. Full variable domain (missing parts from reference TRBV5-6 and TRBJ2-2): DAGVTQSPTHLIKTRGQQVTLRCSPKSGHDTVSWYQQALGQGPQFIFQYYEEEERQRGNFPDRFSGHQFPNYSSELNVNALLLGDSALYLCASSPTRDTGELFFGEGSRLTVL.

This chain links TRBV7-9 with TRBJ2-1; with no DNA, the TCRdb D assignment of TRBD1 cannot be verified. CDR3 length: 15 residues. Germline CDR1 reads SEHNR; CDR2 reads FQNEAQ (reference sequence). CDR3 amino acids: CASRSDRELGNEQFF.

This clonotype ranks as medium-sized in terms of frequency. This sequence joins TRBV7-6 and TRBJ2-2; without DNA, the TCRdb call of TRBD1 cannot be checked. CDR1 is SGHVS and CDR2 is FNYEAQ in the germline V gene. This CDR3 spans 15 amino acids. The CDR3 sequence: CASSLPGQLAGELFF.